The clone carrying this TCR beta chain came up a few times. The entry originates in a study of spatial heterogeneity in lung cancer. Study background: At a median of about 26 months after resection, follow-up PBMC samples were sequenced when available.

The time point was: blood at routine non-recurrence follow-up after resection. Individually, TCR cDNA molecules were each labelled with a unique molecular identifier. MiXCR, run by TCRdb on the 5' RACE reads, gives a single entry per CDR3 protein. The sample carries over 95,000 distinct CDR3 sequences, 11% recorded once. The CDR3 consists of 15 residues. The receptor comes from a female donor with early-stage non-small cell lung cancer. Sequencing used PBMCs, obtained at follow-up. The V call is TRBV21-1, the J call TRBJ2-7; TRBD2 is the table's D call, not checked against the DNA. TRBV21-1 is a pseudogene segment. The CDR3 spells CASSKGCAGGYEQYV. CDR3 nucleotides: TGTGCCAGCAGCAAAGGTTGCGCGGGAGGCTACGAGCAGTACGTC.